One and the same sample provided the 25 T cell receptor beta chains below, sequenced in a study of blood T cells in healthy people across ages. The second PCR ran roughly 6 to 11 cycles with a sample-barcoded 5' primer and J-beta primers. Using its own MiXCR run on the 5' RACE reads, TCRdb lists one record per CDR3 protein. The sample lists about 1.1 million distinct CDR3 sequences; around two fifths were seen once. Specimen: blood. The receptors derive from a man younger than 30 in good health.

This chain links TRBV20-1 with TRBJ2-3; TRBD2 matches at 10 bases. The germline CDR1 and CDR2 sequences are DFQATT and SNEGSKA (reference sequence). The J segment lost 4 bases and the V segment lost 1 base, leaving 2 bases of the junction unmatched. The length of the CDR3 is 14 residues. Here the CDR3 DNA reads TGCAGTGCTAGAGCACTAGCGGGGCCAGATACGCAGTATTTT. This encodes CSARALAGPDTQYF.

The V and J genes are TRBV12-3 or TRBV12-4 and TRBJ1-1, with unresolved D. This CDR3 has 11 residues. Trimming took off 3 bases at V and 11 bases at J, with 10 bases between the two ends. The CDR3 is CASSFSRGAFF. Written as DNA, the CDR3 is TGTGCCAGCAGTTTTTCCCGAGGGGCTTTCTTT.

A word on this clonotype: The junction differs from germline at one of its ends, possibly a read error. The chain carries TRBV6-2 or TRBV6-3 and TRBJ2-5, with D perhaps assigned TRBD1 or TRBD2 (5 bases each). The CDR3 is 14 amino acids. Germline-derived CDR1 and CDR2 are MNHEY and SVGEGT. The CDR3 spells CASTPGTEQETRYF. CDR3 coding DNA: TGTGCCAGCACCCCCGGGACGGAACAAGAGACCCGGTACTTC.

The J gene is TRBJ1-5, the V gene TRBV6-2 or TRBV6-3, with D possibly being TRBD1 (5 bases). Germline-derived CDR1 and CDR2 are MNHEY and SVGEGT. Trimming shortened V by 3 bases and J by 7 bases, and 19 bases separated the two germline ends. The CDR3 has 16 residues. The CDR3 region is CASSYWQGGAEQPQHF. The CDR3 nucleotides are TGTGCCAGCAGTTATTGGCAAGGAGGGGCGGAGCAGCCCCAGCATTTT.

This chain connects TRBV5-5 to TRBJ1-6; possibly TRBD1 for D (5 bases). This CDR3 is 15 amino acids long. The germline gives CDR1 SGHKS, CDR2 YYEKEE (reference sequence). V lost 4 bases, J lost 6 bases, and 14 bases lay in between. In nucleotides, the CDR3 is TGTGCCAGCAGCCTCAGACAGTTACCTAATTCACCCCTCCACTTT. Translation gives CASSLRQLPNSPLHF.

Note on this clonotype: Compared with germline, one end of the junction differs, possibly owing to a read error. This sequence joins TRBV7-2 and TRBJ1-2; D not certain. Germline CDR1 SGHTA, CDR2 FQGNSA. This CDR3 has 16 amino acids. CDR3 residues: CASCLGPAGNNYGYTF. The CDR3, as DNA: TGTGCCAGCTGCTTAGGCCCCGCGGGGAATAACTATGGCTACACCTTC.

This clonotype was observed a few times. The chain is built from TRBV20-1 and TRBJ2-1; 8 bases are shared with TRBD2. The V and J ends lost 0 bases and 5 bases, in that order; junction bases with no gene match: 6. The CDR3 has 15 residues. CDR1 and CDR2 from the germline V gene are DFQATT and SNEGSKA (reference sequence). CDR3 sequence: CSARDIGGEDNEQFF. DNA of the CDR3: TGCAGTGCTAGAGATATCGGGGGGGAAGACAATGAGCAGTTCTTC.

The J gene is TRBJ1-5, the V gene TRBV6-5; D unclear. Germline V gene sequence: CDR1 MNHEY, CDR2 SVGAGI. V lost 2 bases and J 1 base, leaving 6 bases between the germline ends. The CDR3 has 14 amino acids. This chain's CDR3 is CASSYGSSNQPQHF. DNA of the CDR3: TGTGCCAGCAGTTACGGATCCAGCAATCAGCCCCAGCATTTT.

The V call is TRBV5-1, the J call TRBJ2-3; 11 bases match TRBD2. The germline V gene encodes CDR1 SGHRS and CDR2 YFSETQ. Trimming took 0 bases from V and 2 from J; bases not matched to a gene: 5. This CDR3 contains 17 residues. CDR3 in amino acids: CASSLGGTSGITDTQYF. CDR3 nucleotides: TGCGCCAGCAGCTTGGGGGGGACTAGCGGTATCACAGATACGCAGTATTTT.

In this sample, this clonotype turned up a few times. V usage is TRBV18 and J usage is TRBJ1-1, with D possibly matching TRBD1 (5 bases). Germline CDR1 KGHSH, CDR2 LQKENI. The ends were cut back, 2 bases at V and 8 bases at J, with 12 bases in the middle. The CDR3 runs to 13 residues. CDR3 coding DNA: TGTGCCAGCTCACCAACCGGGCCAGGGGAAGCTTTCTTT. As protein: CASSPTGPGEAFF.

This clonotype was observed a few times. This chain joins TRBV4-2 and TRBJ2-3; 9 bases line up with TRBD2. Germline assignment: CDR1 LGHNA and CDR2 YNFKEQ. The trim removed 2 bases at V and 3 bases at J, leaving 6 bases unmatched. CDR3 size: 16 residues. CDR3 protein: CASSQRTSVETDTQYF. The CDR3 nucleotides are TGTGCCAGCAGCCAACGGACTAGCGTTGAAACAGATACGCAGTATTTT.

This clonotype was seen a handful of times. V and J are TRBV7-2 and TRBJ2-3; D remains unclear. V gave up 0 bases and J gave up 7 bases, with 17 bases separating them. This CDR3 is built from 16 residues. CDR1 is SGHTA, CDR2 FQGNSA, per germline. The CDR3: CASSLALSTPQNTQYF. The CDR3 region has the DNA TGTGCCAGCAGCTTAGCGCTTTCGACTCCGCAAAATACGCAGTATTTT.

The rearrangement joins TRBV12-3 or TRBV12-4 to TRBJ2-3, with D perhaps matching TRBD2 (6 bases). The CDR3 loop spans 15 amino acids. V lost 6 bases and J 0 bases, leaving 13 bases between the germline ends. The chain's CDR3 is CASSFTSQSTDTQYF. The CDR3, as DNA: TGTGCCAGCAGCTTTACTAGCCAAAGCACAGATACGCAGTATTTT.

The V gene is TRBV11-3, the J gene TRBJ1-1, with 8 bases that match TRBD1. Germline loops: CDR1 SGHNT, CDR2 YENEEA. The CDR3 consists of 13 residues. The ends lost 5 bases at V and 11 bases at J; junction bases unmatched: 10. CDR3: CASSVSYRDRAFF. CDR3 sequence (DNA): TGTGCCAGCAGCGTCTCATACCGGGACAGGGCTTTCTTT. Combining the CDR3 with reference TRBV11-3 and TRBJ1-1 gives the whole variable domain EAGVVQSPRYKIIEKKQPVAFWCNPISGHNTLYWYLQNLGQGPELLIRYENEEAVDDSQLPKDRFSAERLKGVDSTLKIQPAELGDSAVYLCASSVSYRDRAFFGQGTRLTVV.

The J gene is TRBJ2-1, the V gene TRBV20-1; D not resolved. The DNA end is a closer match to TRBJ2-7, so the J assignment may be wrong. The germline V gene encodes CDR1 DFQATT and CDR2 SNEGSKA (reference sequence). The CDR3 extends over 11 amino acids. The chain's CDR3 is CSAPFYNEQYF. The CDR3 coding sequence is TGCAGTGCCCCCTTTTACAATGAGCAGTACTTC.

The chain's CDR3 is CASSLGPSGSRYEQFF. For the CDR3, the DNA is TGTGCCAGCAGCTTAGGCCCAAGCGGTTCACGGTATGAGCAGTTCTTC. This sequence joins TRBV7-9 and TRBJ2-1, with D possibly matching TRBD2 (5 bases). CDR1 SEHNR and CDR2 FQNEAQ come from the germline V gene (reference sequence). With 1 base removed from V and 8 bases from J, the gap between germline ends came to 18 bases. The CDR3 contains 16 residues.

This clonotype was detected a few times. This chain uses TRBV29-1 with TRBJ1-4, with D perhaps matching TRBD1 (5 bases). This CDR3 is built from 14 residues. The V gene's germline CDR1 is SQVTM and CDR2 ANQGSEA. The V and J ends lost 0 bases and 8 bases respectively, with 13 bases between them. This CDR3 is CSVEDLSGKEKLFF. CDR3 bases: TGCAGCGTTGAAGATCTTTCAGGGAAAGAAAAACTGTTTTTT.

The J gene is TRBJ2-1, the V gene TRBV4-3; 12 nucleotides agree with TRBD2. Germline V gives CDR1 LGHNA, CDR2 YSLEER. The CDR3 spans 18 residues. V lost 1 base to trimming and J lost 8 bases; unmatched junction nucleotides: 12. The CDR3 here is CASSQVLGLAGGQYEQFF. The CDR3 DNA follows: TGCGCCAGCAGCCAAGTCTTAGGGCTAGCGGGGGGGCAGTATGAGCAGTTCTTC.

This clonotype was observed a few times. This chain uses TRBV20-1 with TRBJ1-2; D uncertain. The germline CDR1 and CDR2 sequences are DFQATT and SNEGSKA (reference sequence). Deletions cut 3 bases from V and 6 bases from J, with 11 bases between. The CDR3 length is 12 residues. For the CDR3, the DNA is TGCAGTGCTAGGCCCAGGTTGGATGGCTACACCTTC. Translating gives CSARPRLDGYTF.

The rearrangement links TRBV6-5 to TRBJ1-2; D is perhaps TRBD1 (6 bases). The CDR3 sequence is 15 residues long. Germline V gives CDR1 MNHEY, CDR2 SVGAGI. Trimming pared 4 bases from V and 2 bases from J, leaving 14 bases between. The CDR3 sequence: CASSFSGGSNYGYTF. Written as DNA, the CDR3 is TGTGCCAGCAGTTTTTCGGGGGGCTCGAACTATGGCTACACCTTC.

The V and J genes are TRBV6-5 and TRBJ2-1, with TRBD1 matching over 7 bases. The V segment lost 6 bases and the J segment 8 bases; nucleotides outside the gene matches: 7. The CDR3 has 13 amino acids. CDR1 MNHEY and CDR2 SVGAGI come from the germline V gene. This CDR3 reads CASRKQGIDEQFF. CDR3 nucleotides: TGTGCCAGCAGGAAACAGGGGATCGATGAGCAGTTCTTC.

This chain joins TRBV20-1 and TRBJ1-4; 7 bases are a match to TRBD1. Losses at the gene ends were 6 bases for V and 8 bases for J; bases not matched to a gene: 12. CDR3 length: 14 amino acids. Germline V gives CDR1 DFQATT, CDR2 SNEGSKA (reference sequence). CDR3 region: CSAPVTGFEEKLFF. The DNA for the CDR3 is TGCAGTGCGCCCGTGACAGGGTTTGAGGAAAAACTGTTTTTT.

This chain links TRBV9 with TRBJ2-3, with 8 bases identical to TRBD1. The germline CDR1 and CDR2 sequences are SGDLS and YYNGEE. With V trimmed by 2 bases and J by 2 bases, 7 bases remained unmatched. CDR3 length equals 16 residues. CDR3 sequence (DNA): TGTGCCAGCAGCGTGGTCCCGGACAGGGTCACAGATACGCAGTATTTT. As protein: CASSVVPDRVTDTQYF.

This clonotype was detected only once. The J gene is TRBJ2-1, the V gene TRBV27; D not resolved. The DNA end is more similar to TRBJ2-7, so the J call may be wrong. There are 13 residues in the CDR3. From germline, CDR1 is MNHEY and CDR2 SMNVEV (reference sequence). The DNA for the CDR3 is TGTGCCAGCAGTTTAATGGGTTACAATGAGCAGTACTTC. It encodes CASSLMGYNEQYF.

The chain couples TRBV7-2 to TRBJ2-5; D is unclear. With 5 bases removed from V and 5 bases from J, the gap between germline ends came to 9 bases. The CDR3 sequence is 12 residues long. The germline gives CDR1 SGHTA, CDR2 FQGNSA. The CDR3 region has the DNA TGTGCCAGCAGCACATTCGGGGAGACCCAGTACTTC. Protein sequence: CASSTFGETQYF.